This TCR beta chain stems from a study of blood T cell repertoires in COVID-19. About the research overall: Sites across the United States, Italy and Spain contributed samples from acute and convalescent COVID-19. T cells, B-cell-depleted T cells, or PBMCs supplied cDNA or gDNA.

Authors' processing steps: For nucleated cells, counts were estimated from reference gene primer amplification. Measured with immunoSEQ multiplex PCR; TCRdb has only the in-frame clones, and not every one. Clone size and V and J calls were adopted from that table, with D and trimming inferred from the DNA. The table lists fewer than 80,000 clones, roughly 89% of them singletons. V was clipped by 4 bases and J by 5 bases, with 17 bases between them. Germline V lookup: CDR1 SGDLS, CDR2 YYNGEE. This CDR3 is built from 15 residues. The sequencing sample was made of peripheral blood. The chain is built from TRBV9 and TRBJ2-3, with TRBD2 as a possible D gene (6 bases). The TCR sequence derives from a man aged 25 to 45 with acute or convalescent COVID-19. CDR3 region: CASSSSQGLLDTQYF. The CDR3 region has the DNA TGTGCCAGCAGCTCGAGCCAGGGACTTTTAGATACGCAGTATTTT.